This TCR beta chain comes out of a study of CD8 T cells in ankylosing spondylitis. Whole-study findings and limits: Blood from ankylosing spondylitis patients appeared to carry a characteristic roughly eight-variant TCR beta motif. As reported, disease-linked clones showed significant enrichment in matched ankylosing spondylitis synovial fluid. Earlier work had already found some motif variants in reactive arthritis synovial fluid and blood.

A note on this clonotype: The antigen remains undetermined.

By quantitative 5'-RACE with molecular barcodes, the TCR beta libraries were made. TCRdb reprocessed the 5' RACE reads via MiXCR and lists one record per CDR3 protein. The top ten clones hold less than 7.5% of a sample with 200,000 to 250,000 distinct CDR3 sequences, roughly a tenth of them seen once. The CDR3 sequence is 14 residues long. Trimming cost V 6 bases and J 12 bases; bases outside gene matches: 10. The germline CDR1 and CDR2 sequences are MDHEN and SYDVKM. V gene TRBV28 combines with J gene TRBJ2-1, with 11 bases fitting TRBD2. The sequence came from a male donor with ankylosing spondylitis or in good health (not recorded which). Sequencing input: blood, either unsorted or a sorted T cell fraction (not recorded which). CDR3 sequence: CASSETLAGESQFF. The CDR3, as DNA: TGTGCCAGCAGCGAGACACTAGCGGGAGAATCGCAGTTCTTC.